A single sample gave rise to the 32 T cell receptor beta chains below, sequenced in a study of blood T cell repertoires in COVID-19. Method: immunoSEQ multiplex PCR; TCRdb's copy keeps in-frame clones and lacks some. The data show some 250,000 clones, over 80% seen once. Sequencing input: peripheral blood. The receptors stem from a man in his forties or fifties with acute or convalescent COVID-19.

The chain uses TRBV2 and TRBJ1-3; no definite D call. The CDR3 length is 15 residues. Per the germline V gene, CDR1 is SNHLY and CDR2 is FYNNEI. Deletions cut 4 bases from V and 4 bases from J, with 14 bases between. The CDR3 DNA reads as TGTGCCAGCAGTGGATGGGAGACTGCAGGAAACACCATATATTTT. Its protein product is CASSGWETAGNTIYF. Variable domain in full (rest from reference TRBV2 and TRBJ1-3): EPEVTQTPSHQVTQMGQEVILRCVPISNHLYFYWYRQILGQKVEFLVSFYNNEISEKSEIFDDQFSVERPDGSNFTLKIRSTKLEDSAMYFCASSGWETAGNTIYFGEGSWLTVV.

The V gene is TRBV12-3 or TRBV12-4, the J gene TRBJ2-5; no clear D. The CDR3 is 13 amino acids. The germline V and J ends were trimmed by 3 bases and 6 bases, with 11 bases remaining between them. CDR3 nucleotide sequence: TGTGCCAGCAGTTTGAGAGAGAGGCAGACCCAGTACTTC. Translated, it gives CASSLRERQTQYF.

The V call is TRBV19, the J call TRBJ1-2, with 8 bases that match TRBD1. This CDR3 comprises 13 residues. The ends lost 6 bases at V and 5 bases at J; junction bases unmatched: 5. Germline lookup yields CDR1 LNHDA and CDR2 SQIVND (reference sequence). CDR3 sequence (DNA): TGTGCCAGTAGCCCGGACAGGGTTTATGGCTACACCTTC. Translation gives CASSPDRVYGYTF.

This clone has only one observation. The genes are TRBV6-5 and TRBJ1-2; D not certain. The CDR3 length is 15 residues. Germline CDR1 reads MNHEY; CDR2 reads SVGAGI. Trimming removed 4 bases from V and 2 bases from J, with 14 bases in between. The CDR3 region is CASSLRERRNYGYTF. The CDR3 DNA sequence: TGTGCCAGCAGTTTGAGAGAAAGAAGAAACTATGGCTACACCTTC.

This chain connects TRBV19 to TRBJ2-7; 13 bases agree with TRBD2. The CDR3 has 16 residues. Germline CDR1 reads LNHDA; CDR2 reads SQIVND (reference sequence). V was pared by 3 bases and J by 3 bases, with 5 bases of the junction left unmatched. DNA of the CDR3: TGTGCCAGTAGTATGGGGACTAGCGGGGATAACTACGAGCAGTACTTC. The encoded protein is CASSMGTSGDNYEQYF.

This chain joins TRBV7-3 and TRBJ2-1; a possible D gene is TRBD2 (6 bases). V lost 5 bases and J lost 8, with 10 bases in between. This CDR3 spans 12 amino acids. In germline, CDR1 is SGHTA, CDR2 FQGTGA. The CDR3 DNA is TGTGCCAGCAGCAATGGAGGGGATGAGCAGTTCTTC. Protein product: CASSNGGDEQFF.

This clone was seen only once. This chain joins TRBV6-5 and TRBJ2-2; D is uncertain. Germline V gives CDR1 MNHEY, CDR2 SVGAGI. CDR3 size: 16 residues. Trimming took 0 bases from V and 5 from J, leaving 13 bases between them. The CDR3: CASSYSTLQVTGELFF. In DNA form, the CDR3 reads TGTGCCAGCAGTTACTCGACCCTGCAGGTTACCGGGGAGCTGTTTTTT.

Details on this clone: Different DNA sequences within this sample yield the same CDR3. The CDR3 sequence is CASSPGQGTEAFF. The CDR3 nucleotides are TGTGCCAGCTCACCAGGTCAGGGAACTGAAGCTTTCTTT. This rearrangement joins TRBV18 to TRBJ1-1; D is possibly TRBD1 (5 bases). There are 13 residues in the CDR3. Germline V CDR1 and CDR2: KGHSH, LQKENI. Trimming removed 2 bases at V and 5 bases at J, with 9 bases between.

This rearrangement joins TRBV5-1 to TRBJ1-5; TRBD1 matches 7 bases. Germline assignment: CDR1 SGHRS and CDR2 YFSETQ. The CDR3 is made up of 16 amino acids. J lost 2 bases, V lost 0 bases, and 5 bases had no gene match. CDR3 sequence reads: CASSLGPTGGNQPQHF. In nucleotides, the CDR3 is TGCGCCAGCAGCTTGGGTCCAACAGGGGGCAATCAGCCCCAGCATTTT.

This clone came up many times. Additional DNA sequences in this sample encode the identical CDR3. As DNA, the CDR3 is TGCGCCAGCAGCTCTGGACAGTCGAACACTGAAGCTTTCTTT. Protein sequence: CASSSGQSNTEAFF. The chain has TRBV5-1 and TRBJ1-1, with a weak D call TRBD1 (6 bases). The germline V gene has CDR1 SGHRS and CDR2 YFSETQ. V lost 3 bases to trimming and J lost 1 base, with 10 bases between them. This CDR3 contains 14 residues.

The rearrangement uses TRBV7-2 and TRBJ2-6; D might be TRBD2 (5 bases). The germline V gene encodes CDR1 SGHTA and CDR2 FQGNSA. The CDR3 is 16 amino acids. The V end was cut by 0 bases, the J end by 0 bases, with 6 bases between. The CDR3 bases are TGTGCCAGCAGCTTAGCCGGGGTCTCTGGGGCCAACGTCCTGACTTTC. This sequence encodes CASSLAGVSGANVLTF.

This chain connects TRBV19 to TRBJ2-2; the match to TRBD2 covers 11 bases. Germline loops: CDR1 LNHDA, CDR2 SQIVND (reference sequence). V lost 5 bases to trimming and J lost 2 bases; unmatched junction nucleotides: 7. This CDR3 has 17 residues. The CDR3 is CASSGGRLAGNTGELFF. CDR3 coding DNA: TGTGCCAGTAGTGGGGGACGACTAGCGGGAAACACCGGGGAGCTGTTTTTT.

The chain has TRBV19 and TRBJ2-1, with 8 bases matching TRBD2. The CDR3 runs 15 residues. Germline V gene lookup returns CDR1 LNHDA and CDR2 SQIVND (reference sequence). The V segment lost 6 bases and the J segment 0 bases; nucleotides outside the gene matches: 4. The CDR3 protein is CASSLSGSSYNEQFF. The CDR3 nucleotides read TGTGCCAGTAGCTTAAGCGGGAGCTCCTACAATGAGCAGTTCTTC. The variable domain in full, with the rest retrieved from reference TRBV19 and TRBJ2-1, is DGGITQSPKYLFRKEGQNVTLSCEQNLNHDAMYWYRQDPGQGLRLIYYSQIVNDFQKGDIAEGYSVSREKKESFPLTVTSAQKNPTAFYLCASSLSGSSYNEQFFGPGTRLTVL.

The chain links TRBV18 to TRBJ2-7; 10 bases map to TRBD2. This CDR3 contains 12 residues. Losses at the gene ends were 5 bases for V and 6 bases for J; bases not matched to a gene: 1. Germline values: CDR1 KGHSH, CDR2 LQKENI. CDR3 sequence reads: CASSSSGGEQYF. CDR3 bases: TGTGCCAGCTCATCTAGCGGGGGCGAGCAGTACTTC.

The chain combines TRBV30 with TRBJ2-7; D may be TRBD1 (5 bases). The germline V gene has CDR1 GTSNPN and CDR2 SVGIG (reference sequence). Trimming took 6 bases from V and 0 from J, leaving 9 bases between them. This CDR3 spans 12 amino acids. The CDR3 nucleotides read TGTGCCTGCAACAGGCCCTCCTACGAGCAGTACTTC. It codes for CACNRPSYEQYF. The complete variable domain, with remaining parts taken from reference TRBV30 and TRBJ2-7, reads SQTIHQWPATLVQPVGSPLSLECTVEGTSNPNLYWYRQAAGRGLQLLFYSVGIGQISSEVPQNLSASRPQDRQFILSSKKLLLSDSGFYLCACNRPSYEQYFGPGTRLTVT.

The chain is built from TRBV6-4 and TRBJ1-4; D gene unclear. Germline-derived CDR1 and CDR2 are MRHNA and SNTAGT. There are 15 residues in the CDR3. The V end was cut by 0 bases, the J end by 7 bases, with 12 bases between. The CDR3 DNA follows: TGTGCCAGCAGTGACTCGTTTGGAGGGAGTGAAAAACTGTTTTTT. Its translation: CASSDSFGGSEKLFF.

The sample holds a few counts of this clone. The chain has TRBV5-1 and TRBJ2-2, with TRBD2 matching over 9 bases. Germline CDR1 and CDR2: SGHRS and YFSETQ. This CDR3 is 15 amino acids long. The V and J ends lost 3 bases and 7 bases, in that order; junction bases with no gene match: 7. The CDR3 nucleotides read TGCGCCAGCAGCTCCCTAGCGGGAAAGGTCGGGGAGCTGTTTTTT. Translated, it gives CASSSLAGKVGELFF.

The V call is TRBV4-1, the J call TRBJ1-1, with D perhaps TRBD1 (6 bases). The V and J ends lost 3 bases and 4 bases respectively, with 24 bases between them. Germline CDR1 is MGHRA and CDR2 is YSYEKL. The CDR3 consists of 18 residues. CDR3 region: CASSQFRTEFSSGTEAFF. CDR3 in DNA: TGCGCCAGCAGCCAGTTCCGGACAGAGTTTTCCTCGGGCACTGAAGCTTTCTTT.

This clone has only a few counts. V gene TRBV12-3 or TRBV12-4 combines with J gene TRBJ1-2; 7 bases align to TRBD1. The junction had 6 bases not matched to a gene; V was cut back by 2 bases and J by 9 bases. The CDR3 spans 13 residues. The CDR3 bases are TGTGCCAGCAGTTTACTTCAGACAGGGAGCTACACCTTC. Its protein is CASSLLQTGSYTF.

This chain joins TRBV25-1 and TRBJ1-2; tentatively, D is TRBD1 (6 bases). The V end lost 3 bases, the J end lost 0 bases, and 8 bases lay between the germline ends. This CDR3 has 14 residues. CDR1 is MGHDK, CDR2 SYGVNS, per germline. The CDR3, as DNA: TGTGCCAGCAGTGACTACAGGGCTAACTATGGCTACACCTTC. Protein product: CASSDYRANYGYTF.

This sequence joins TRBV5-1 and TRBJ2-1; D might be TRBD2 (7 bases). The CDR3 consists of 16 residues. The V end was cut by 0 bases, the J end by 2 bases, with 12 bases between. CDR1 is SGHRS and CDR2 is YFSETQ in the germline V gene. In nucleotides, the CDR3 is TGCGCCAGCAGCTTGGGGGGAGGGGGAGCCTACAATGAGCAGTTCTTC. As protein: CASSLGGGGAYNEQFF.

The chain employs TRBV4-1 and TRBJ2-2; D uncertain. CDR1 MGHRA and CDR2 YSYEKL come from the germline V gene. This CDR3 is built from 15 residues. V was clipped by 0 bases and J by 3 bases, with 8 bases between them. For the CDR3, the DNA is TGCGCCAGCAGCCAAGATTCTAGGCACACCGGGGAGCTGTTTTTT. Amino acids: CASSQDSRHTGELFF.

The CDR3 DNA reads TGCGCCAGCAGCCCAACAGGGGGGATCACTGAAGCTTTCTTT. Protein product: CASSPTGGITEAFF. V is TRBV5-1 and J is TRBJ1-1; 8 bases align to TRBD1. V lost 4 bases and J lost 4; bases outside the gene matches: 6. This CDR3 spans 14 amino acids. CDR1 and CDR2 from the germline V gene are SGHRS and YFSETQ.

Here the CDR3 reads CASSPRYLGQGAEAFF. For the CDR3, the DNA is TGTGCCAGCAGCCCTAGATATCTGGGACAGGGGGCTGAAGCTTTCTTT. The rearrangement uses TRBV3-1 (or the pseudogene TRBV3-2) and TRBJ1-1, with 11 bases fitting TRBD1. Germline V lookup: CDR1 LGHDT, CDR2 YNNKEL (reference sequence). V shed 4 bases and J 6 bases; nucleotides not matched to a gene: 10. CDR3 length equals 16 residues.

J is TRBJ1-1 and V is TRBV6-6; a possible D gene is TRBD1 (6 bases). The germline CDR1 and CDR2 sequences are MNHNY and SVGAGI (reference sequence). The CDR3 extends over 15 amino acids. Between the trimmed V and J ends, which lost 0 bases and 3 bases, there was a span of 11 bases. The CDR3 reads CASSYSRGSYTEAFF. In nucleotides, the CDR3 is TGTGCCAGCAGTTACTCGAGGGGGTCTTACACTGAAGCTTTCTTT.

The V gene is TRBV4-2, the J gene TRBJ2-1; 15 nucleotides line up with TRBD2. Germline V gives CDR1 LGHNA, CDR2 YNFKEQ. The CDR3 runs to 20 residues. V shed 0 bases, J shed 8 bases, and the junction held 14 bases outside the gene matches. CDR3 in amino acids: CASSQDQGQGTSGRMYEQFF. DNA of the CDR3: TGTGCCAGCAGCCAAGATCAGGGACAGGGGACTAGCGGGAGGATGTATGAGCAGTTCTTC.

The J gene is TRBJ1-4, the V gene TRBV19; D remains unclear. The CDR3 is 13 residues long. Germline-derived CDR1 and CDR2 are LNHDA and SQIVND (reference sequence). With 5 bases removed from V and 10 bases from J, the gap between germline ends came to 14 bases. CDR3 sequence reads: CASSEQIRGKLFF. The CDR3 DNA reads TGTGCCAGTAGTGAGCAGATCCGAGGAAAACTGTTTTTT.

V usage is TRBV30 and J usage is TRBJ1-1; TRBD1 might be the D (5 bases). V was shortened by 2 bases and J by 6 bases, with 10 bases between the two germline ends. Looked up from germline, CDR1 is GTSNPN and CDR2 is SVGIG (reference sequence). The CDR3 runs 12 residues. This CDR3 reads CAWSRRQPEAFF. CDR3 DNA sequence: TGTGCCTGGAGTAGGAGACAGCCTGAAGCTTTCTTT.

The table lists this clone with a count of one. This sequence joins TRBV5-8 and TRBJ2-3, with D possibly matching TRBD2 (6 bases). This CDR3 is 16 amino acids long. V lost 0 bases and J lost 3, with 14 bases in between. From germline, CDR1 is SGHTS and CDR2 YDEGEE. CDR3 DNA sequence: TGTGCCAGCAGCTTGGCCAGAATAGCGGAAACAGATACGCAGTATTTT. Protein: CASSLARIAETDTQYF.

V usage is TRBV5-1 and J usage is TRBJ1-1; perhaps TRBD1 as D (6 bases). There are 14 residues in the CDR3. Germline V gives CDR1 SGHRS, CDR2 YFSETQ. The ends were cut back, 0 bases at V and 1 base at J, with 7 bases in the middle. This CDR3 reads CASSLEGQNTEAFF. The CDR3 nucleotides read TGCGCCAGCAGCTTGGAGGGACAGAACACTGAAGCTTTCTTT.

The genes are TRBV3-1 (or the pseudogene TRBV3-2) and TRBJ1-4, with D perhaps TRBD1 (6 bases). Germline loops: CDR1 LGHDT, CDR2 YNNKEL (reference sequence). This CDR3 is built from 13 residues. Trimming left V 6 bases short and J 3 bases short, with 8 bases between. The CDR3 protein is CASRDSANEKLFF. CDR3 nucleotide sequence: TGTGCCAGCAGGGACAGTGCTAATGAAAAACTGTTTTTT.

This clone has a single count. The chain is built from TRBV4-2 and TRBJ2-7, with a weak D call TRBD2 (5 bases). The CDR3 loop spans 15 amino acids. The V gene's germline CDR1 is LGHNA and CDR2 YNFKEQ. Trimming cost V 4 bases and J 0 bases, with 13 bases left between them. The CDR3 region is CASSLGLGSSYEQYF. CDR3 sequence (DNA): TGTGCCAGCAGCCTTGGACTGGGTAGCTCCTACGAGCAGTACTTC.